This T cell receptor beta chain was found in a study of cytomegalovirus exposure and HLA in healthy donors. Notes on the study in general: An analysis was carried out at a later point. It showed that HLA-associated TCR beta chains were more clonally expanded than equally common non-associated chains. It is likely that the observed cluster of highly shared sequence variants was a sequencing artifact. Generally TCR sequences proved uncommon, though certain public TCRs appeared in numerous donors.

Healthy bone marrow donors made up the donors. The PCR made use of 60 Vbeta and 13 Jbeta primers. Using immunoSEQ multiplex PCR, the repertoire was profiled, and TCRdb retains in-frame clones only, with some absent. There are some 88,000 clones in the sample; about 67% occur only once, and around 15% lies in the top ten. Concerning this clone itself: Its antigen is as yet unknown.

The sample comprised PBMCs. This clonotype originated in a woman aged 18-29 years in good health and CMV-seropositive.

CDR3 coding DNA: TGCGCCAGCAGCCAAGAGGGGCAGGGTGGTACCGGGGAGCTGTTTTTT. Its protein product is CASSQEGQGGTGELFF. The rearrangement uses TRBV4-3 and TRBJ2-2; D is possibly TRBD1 (5 bases). This CDR3 contains 16 residues. V lost 0 bases and J 5 bases, leaving 13 bases between the germline ends. Germline assignment: CDR1 LGHNA and CDR2 YSLEER.